The rows below give T cell receptor beta chains drawn from one sample of a study of shared clonotypes between healthy human individuals. Some clones are missing from TCRdb's copy, which holds only in-frame ones; the method was immunoSEQ multiplex PCR. The sample lists hundreds of thousands of clones; 95% to 98% were seen once. The sequenced sample consisted of naive CD8+ T cells sorted from blood. These receptor sequences come from a man aged 25 to 45 in good health. Each CDR3 is given with its conserved first and last residue. D genes are given only for firm matches. Clone size is not always given. Where it is, it says once, few, many or a class for expanded clones.

>TRBJ2-7|-|TRBD2|TRBV27
TGTGCCAGCAGTTTCGCGGGGGGTAGGATATACGAGCAGTACTTC
CASSFAGGRIYEQYF
>TRBJ1-4|-|-|TRBV28
TGTGCCAGCAGGGTTAATGAAAAACTGTTTTTT
CASRVNEKLFF
>TRBJ2-3|once|TRBD1|TRBV29-1
TGCAGCGTTGAAGGGGGACAGACAAACACAGATACGCAGTATTTT
CSVEGGQTNTDTQYF
>TRBJ1-1|-|-|TRBV4-1
TGCGCCAGCAGCCAAATAGGGGTACGTGAAGCTTTCTTT
CASSQIGVREAFF
>TRBJ2-7|-|TRBD1|TRBV27
TGTGCCAGCAGTTTGGTACAGGGGGCCTACGAGCAGTACTTC
CASSLVQGAYEQYF
>TRBJ2-1|-|TRBD2|TRBV29-1
TGCAGCGTTGAAGTCCCAGCGGGATACAATGAGCAGTTCTTC
CSVEVPAGYNEQFF
>TRBJ2-7|-|-|TRBV9
TGTGCCAGCAGCGTAGGATCGATTAGCTCCTACGAGCAGTACTTC
CASSVGSISSYEQYF
>TRBJ2-1|once|TRBD2|TRBV4-1
TGCGCCAGCAGCCAGGGACTAGCGCGATACAATGAGCAGTTCTTC
CASSQGLARYNEQFF
>TRBJ2-7|-|TRBD2|TRBV7-9
TGTGCCAGCAGCTCATTCCTAGCGGGAGTTGAGGACGAGCAGTACTTC
CASSSFLAGVEDEQYF
>TRBJ2-7|-|TRBD2|TRBV29-1
TGCAGCGTTGAATTGCGGGGGAGCTCCTACGAGCAGTACTTC
CSVELRGSSYEQYF
>TRBJ2-1|-|-|TRBV28
TGTGCCAGCAGTCTTACAGGATACAATGAGCAGTTCTTC
CASSLTGYNEQFF
>TRBJ2-3|-|-|TRBV5-1
TGCGCCAGCAGCGGGGTCACAGATACGCAGTATTTT
CASSGVTDTQYF
>TRBJ2-1|-|TRBD2|TRBV19
TGTGCCAGTTCATTTAGCGGGACCTACAATGAGCAGTTCTTC
CASSFSGTYNEQFF
>TRBJ2-1|-|TRBD2|TRBV7-9
TGTGCCAGCAGCTCGACGAGCGGGAGAAGTCTCGATGAGCAGTTCTTC
CASSSTSGRSLDEQFF
>TRBJ1-1|-|-|TRBV11-2
TGTGCCAGCAGCGCAAGACTCGATTCGGGCACTGAAGCTTTCTTT
CASSARLDSGTEAFF
>TRBJ1-1|-|-|TRBV27
TGTGCCAGCGGTCGGGGGGCGAACACTGAAGCTTTCTTT
CASGRGANTEAFF
>TRBJ2-1|-|TRBD1|TRBV4-1
TGCGCCAGCAGCCAAGTGCCAGCAGGGGGACGTGAGCAGTTCTTC
CASSQVPAGGREQFF
>TRBJ2-5|-|-|TRBV7-9
TGTGCCAGCAGCTTGGTGGGGGACGCCTGGGAGACCCAGTACTTC
CASSLVGDAWETQYF
>TRBJ1-1|once|-|TRBV27
TGTGCCAGCAGTTTATTCCCGACTCCCCCCTACACTGAAGCTTTCTTT
CASSLFPTPPYTEAFF
>TRBJ2-7|-|TRBD1|TRBV7-9
TGTGCCAGCAGCTCAAAACTCCGGGACAGTGCCATTGCATCCTACGAGCAGTACTTC
CASSSKLRDSAIASYEQYF
>TRBJ1-5|-|-|TRBV4-2
TGTGCCAGCAGCCAGGAGCAAGGGTGGGGGAGCAATCAGCCCCAGCATTTT
CASSQEQGWGSNQPQHF
>TRBJ1-4|-|-|TRBV29-1
TGCAGCGTTGAAACGAACTATAATGAAAAACTGTTTTTT
CSVETNYNEKLFF
>TRBJ1-5|-|-|TRBV4-1
TGCGCCAGCAGCCAAGACGGGGGGGAACGAGGCAATCAGCCCCAGCATTTT
CASSQDGGERGNQPQHF
>TRBJ1-2|-|-|TRBV28
TGTGCCGTAGACAAGATCTATGGCTACACCTTC
CAVDKIYGYTF
>TRBJ2-7|-|-|TRBV7-2
TGTGCCAGCAGCCTTGGACCCAACTACGAGCAGTACTTC
CASSLGPNYEQYF
>TRBJ2-1|-|-|TRBV27
TGTGCCAGCAGCGGAGGGGCTCGGTACAATGAGCAGTTCTTC
CASSGGARYNEQFF
>TRBJ2-2|-|-|TRBV11-1
TGTGCCAGCAGCCTACAAAGGACGGGGACCGGGGAGCTGTTTTTT
CASSLQRTGTGELFF
>TRBJ2-2|-|-|TRBV5-4
TGTGCCAGCAGCTCCCCACGGGGAAGCGGGACCGGGGAGCTGTTTTTT
CASSSPRGSGTGELFF
>TRBJ2-1|-|TRBD2|TRBV9
TGTGCCAGCAATATCGGGGGGACGAATGAGCAGTTCTTC
CASNIGGTNEQFF
>TRBJ2-3|-|-|TRBV7-9
TGTGCCAGCAGCTTAGGCGGTTCCCAAGGCTTGACGCAGTATTTT
CASSLGGSQGLTQYF
>TRBJ2-3|-|TRBD1|TRBV4-1
TGCGCCAGCAGCCTGGAGACAGGGAGCACAGATACGCAGTATTTT
CASSLETGSTDTQYF
>TRBJ2-7|-|TRBD2|TRBV7-3
TGTGCCAGCAGCTTAACTAGCGGGCACGAGCAGTACTTC
CASSLTSGHEQYF
>TRBJ2-1|-|-|TRBV6-1
TGTGCCAGCAGTAGCGGTGAGCAGTTCTTC
CASSSGEQFF
>TRBJ2-7|-|-|TRBV5-4
TGTGCCAGCAGCTCTCCGGGACAAAGGGTCGAGCAGTACTTC
CASSSPGQRVEQYF
>TRBJ1-5|-|-|TRBV21-1
TGTGCCAGCAGCAAAGGGACAGGGGAGGAGAGCAATCAGCCCCAGCATTTT
CASSKGTGEESNQPQHF
>TRBJ2-7|-|-|TRBV4-1
TGCGCCAGCAGCCAAGAACTGAGCTACTCCTACGAGCAGTACTTC
CASSQELSYSYEQYF
>TRBJ2-7|-|-|TRBV18
TGTGCCAGCTCACCACCGGATGGGATCTACGAGCAGTACTTC
CASSPPDGIYEQYF
>TRBJ2-1|once|-|TRBV7-9
TGTGCCAGCAGCTCGACCCAACTGGGGTTTTCCTACAATGAGCAGTTCTTC
CASSSTQLGFSYNEQFF
>TRBJ2-7|-|TRBD2|TRBV4-3
TGCGCCAGCAGCCCCCAGCTAGGCGGGAGTTCCCACGAGCAGTACTTC
CASSPQLGGSSHEQYF
>TRBJ2-7|-|-|TRBV13
TGTGCCAGCAGCTTAGGCGCGAGCTCCTACGAGCAGTACTTC
CASSLGASSYEQYF
>TRBJ2-7|-|-|TRBV7-2
TGTGCCAGCAGTCCCAGGGGCCTCCACGAGCAGTACTTC
CASSPRGLHEQYF
>TRBJ2-3|-|-|TRBV28
TGTGCCAGCAGTTTACCTCTAGCGTCAGATACGCAGTATTTT
CASSLPLASDTQYF
>TRBJ1-4|-|-|TRBV18
TGTGCCAGCTCACCACCGTTAGGGGATAGTGAAAAACTGTTTTTT
CASSPPLGDSEKLFF
>TRBJ2-1|-|TRBD1|TRBV4-3
TGCGCCAGCAGCCAAGACCCCGGGACAGCCACCTACAATGAGCAGTTCTTC
CASSQDPGTATYNEQFF
>TRBJ2-3|-|-|TRBV7-9
TGTGCCAGCAGCCTAAGGGAGTCTATACTCACAGATACGCAGTATTTT
CASSLRESILTDTQYF
>TRBJ1-3|-|-|TRBV10-2
TGCGCCAGCAGGATCGACACGAGCTCTGGAAACACCATATATTTT
CASRIDTSSGNTIYF
>TRBJ2-1|-|TRBD1|TRBV5-1
TGCGCCAGCAGCTTGGGACAGGGGGCGCGTAATGAGCAGTTCTTC
CASSLGQGARNEQFF
>TRBJ2-2|-|-|TRBV14
TGTGCCAGCAGCCCGACTAGAACCGGGGAGCTGTTTTTT
CASSPTRTGELFF